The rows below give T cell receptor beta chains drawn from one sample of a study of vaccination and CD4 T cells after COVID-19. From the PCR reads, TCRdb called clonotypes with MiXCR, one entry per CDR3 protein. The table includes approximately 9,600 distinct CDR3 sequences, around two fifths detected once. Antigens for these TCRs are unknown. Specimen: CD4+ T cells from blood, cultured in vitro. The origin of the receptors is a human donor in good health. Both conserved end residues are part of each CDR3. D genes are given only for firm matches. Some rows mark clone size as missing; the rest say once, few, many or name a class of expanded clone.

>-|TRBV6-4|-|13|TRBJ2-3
CASSAGASDTQYF
TGTGCCAGCAGCGCCGGAGCCTCAGATACGCAGTATTTT
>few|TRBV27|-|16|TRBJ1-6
CASSSAEGGIGSPLHF
TGTGCCAGCAGTTCGGCGGAAGGTGGCATTGGGTCACCCCTCCACTTT
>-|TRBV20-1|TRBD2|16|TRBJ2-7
CSARGTSGSVTYEQYF
TGCAGTGCTAGAGGAACTAGCGGGAGTGTCACCTACGAGCAGTACTTC
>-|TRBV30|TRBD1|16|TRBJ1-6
CARSPAGGQGHSPLHF
TGTGCCCGGAGTCCCGCTGGGGGACAGGGGCACTCACCCCTCCACTTT
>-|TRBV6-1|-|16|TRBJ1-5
CASSPVGAGLKQPQHF
TGTGCCAGCAGTCCTGTAGGGGCCGGTTTGAAACAGCCCCAGCATTTT
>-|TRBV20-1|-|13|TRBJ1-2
CSASRNSNYGYTF
TGCAGTGCCAGCAGAAACTCTAACTATGGCTACACCTTC
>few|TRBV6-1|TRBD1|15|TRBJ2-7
CASRRDSTGGYEQYF
TGTGCCAGCAGGAGAGATTCGACAGGGGGCTACGAGCAGTACTTC
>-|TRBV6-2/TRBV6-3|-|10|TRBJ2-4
CASSSGIQYF
TGTGCCAGCAGTTCCGGCATTCAGTACTTC
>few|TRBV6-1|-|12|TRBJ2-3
CASRAAGDTQYF
TGTGCCAGCAGGGCAGCGGGAGATACGCAGTATTTT
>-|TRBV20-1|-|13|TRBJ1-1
CSASREPLTEAFF
TGCAGTGCTAGCAGGGAACCCTTGACTGAAGCTTTCTTT
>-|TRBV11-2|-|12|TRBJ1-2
CASSSGAYGYTF
TGTGCCAGCAGCTCCGGGGCCTATGGCTACACCTTC
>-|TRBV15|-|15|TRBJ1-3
CATSSHMSSGNTIYF
TGTGCCACCAGCTCACATATGAGCTCTGGAAACACCATATATTTT
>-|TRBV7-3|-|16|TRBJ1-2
CASSSTPGRSLGGYTF
TGTGCCAGCAGCTCCACTCCGGGACGGAGTTTAGGCGGCTACACCTTC
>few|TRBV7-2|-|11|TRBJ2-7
CASRSSYEQYF
TGTGCCAGCAGGAGCTCCTACGAGCAGTACTTC
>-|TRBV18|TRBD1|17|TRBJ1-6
CASSPSDRASYNSPLHF
TGTGCCAGCTCACCCTCCGACAGGGCCTCCTATAATTCACCCCTCCACTTT
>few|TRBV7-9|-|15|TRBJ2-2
CASSLSPGEFRELFF
TGTGCCAGCAGCTTATCTCCAGGGGAGTTTAGGGAGCTGTTTTTT
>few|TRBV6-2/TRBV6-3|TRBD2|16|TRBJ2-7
CASSPRPSGRAQEQYF
TGTGCCAGCAGTCCGCGGCCTAGCGGGAGGGCCCAAGAGCAGTACTTC
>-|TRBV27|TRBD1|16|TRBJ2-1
CASSLPTGSSYNEQFF
TGTGCCAGCAGTCTACCGACAGGGAGCTCCTACAATGAGCAGTTCTTC
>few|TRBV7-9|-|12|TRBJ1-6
CASSLNVSPLHF
TGTGCCAGCAGCTTAAACGTTTCACCCCTCCACTTT
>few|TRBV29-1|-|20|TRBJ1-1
CSVSLLGSRGAPAANTEAFF
TGCAGCGTTAGCCTTCTGGGTTCGCGAGGGGCGCCGGCTGCGAACACTGAAGCTTTCTTT
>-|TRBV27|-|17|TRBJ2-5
CASSFRIIGQNQETQYF
TGTGCCAGCAGTTTCCGAATTATAGGACAGAATCAAGAGACCCAGTACTTC
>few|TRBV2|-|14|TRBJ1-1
CASSTQGMNTEAFF
TGTGCCAGCAGCACCCAGGGGATGAACACTGAAGCTTTCTTT
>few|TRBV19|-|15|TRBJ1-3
CASSIVAASGNTIYF
TGTGCCAGTAGTATAGTGGCAGCCTCTGGAAACACCATATATTTT